This TCR beta chain was sequenced for a study of metastatic and nonmetastatic thyroid tumors. The sample holds many counts of this clone. Trimming took off 3 bases at V and 0 bases at J, with 9 bases between the two ends. Per the germline V gene, CDR1 is MDHEN and CDR2 is SYDVKM. The CDR3 totals 15 residues. Thyroid surgery was preceded by no treatment in any patient. TCRdb re-clonotyped the PCR reads via MiXCR. The table includes about 40,000 clones, 13% detected once. The receptor's source is a female donor with papillary thyroid cancer or a benign thyroid nodule (not recorded which). Some clones in this sample may be carry-over from other donors' samples. The rearrangement joins TRBV28 to TRBJ1-3, with no clear D. Source material: blood. CDR3 sequence: CASSLTPISGNTIYF. The DNA for the CDR3 is TGTGCCAGCAGTTTGACACCCATCTCTGGAAACACCATATATTTT.